This T cell receptor beta chain was captured in a study of cytomegalovirus exposure and HLA in healthy donors. Whole-study results and caveats: There were several of the most significant clusters that appeared linked to common viral pathogens in a later analysis.

In regard to this clone: The antigen remains unidentified.

It was with 60 Vbeta and 13 Jbeta primers that the PCR ran. Some clones are missing from TCRdb's copy, which holds only in-frame ones; the method was immunoSEQ multiplex PCR. The sample includes roughly 140,000 clones, around 74% of them seen just once. The sequence was collected from a man aged 18 to 29 in good health and CMV-seronegative. The material sequenced was PBMCs.

CDR3 DNA sequence: TGTGCCAGCATGGCGGGAACTTCCAATGAGCAGTTCTTC. The encoded protein is CASMAGTSNEQFF. The V call is TRBV9, the J call TRBJ2-1; a weak D match, TRBD2 (6 bases). Trimming stripped 6 bases from V and 6 bases from J, with 13 bases between. The CDR3 has 13 residues. Germline assignment: CDR1 SGDLS and CDR2 YYNGEE.